A single sample gave rise to the 27 T cell receptor beta chains below, sequenced in a study of T cell repertoires in cytomegalovirus infection. Each CDR3 protein gets one entry after TCRdb re-called the reads with MiXCR. Counted here are approximately 180,000 distinct CDR3 sequences, about 20% occurring once; the ten biggest clones make up around 3.2%. The sequenced material came from PBMCs. These receptors came from a human donor in good health (CMV status not recorded). Some clones in this sample may be carry-over from other donors' samples.

This rearrangement joins TRBV5-1 to TRBJ1-1; 7 nucleotides match TRBD1. Germline V gives CDR1 SGHRS, CDR2 YFSETQ. This CDR3 has 14 amino acids. The trim removed 2 bases at V and 4 bases at J, leaving 5 bases unmatched. The CDR3 reads CASSFSRGSTEAFF. In DNA form, the CDR3 reads TGCGCCAGCAGCTTCTCCAGGGGGAGCACTGAAGCTTTCTTT. Filled out from reference TRBV5-1 and TRBJ1-1, the complete variable domain reads KAGVTQTPRYLIKTRGQQVTLSCSPISGHRSVSWYQQTPGQGLQFLFEYFSETQRNKGNFPGRFSGRQFSNSRSEMNVSTLELGDSALYLCASSFSRGSTEAFFGQGTRLTVV.

This chain connects TRBV25-1 to TRBJ1-4, with D perhaps TRBD1 (6 bases). Germline assignment: CDR1 MGHDK and CDR2 SYGVNS. This CDR3 is 12 amino acids long. Trimming removed 0 bases from V and 16 bases from J, with 12 bases in between. The CDR3 reads CASSEYGGQSFF. The DNA of the CDR3 is TGTGCCAGCAGTGAATACGGAGGACAGTCGTTTTTT.

The table lists this clonotype with a few counts. This chain links TRBV19 with TRBJ2-1, with TRBD2 matching over 7 bases. The V segment lost 8 bases and the J segment 10 bases; nucleotides outside the gene matches: 5. In germline, CDR1 is LNHDA, CDR2 SQIVND (reference sequence). CDR3 length equals 11 residues. The CDR3 here is CASGGGPEQFF. The CDR3 nucleotides are TGTGCCAGTGGGGGAGGGCCGGAGCAGTTCTTC.

V and J are TRBV5-1 and TRBJ2-3; 7 bases are shared with TRBD2. J gave up 2 bases and V 0 bases, and 3 bases lay outside the gene matches. There are 15 residues in the CDR3. Germline V gene lookup returns CDR1 SGHRS and CDR2 YFSETQ. CDR3 region: CASSLASGATDTQYF. CDR3 nucleotides: TGCGCCAGCAGCTTGGCAAGCGGGGCCACAGATACGCAGTATTTT.

The table lists this clonotype with many counts. The rearrangement links TRBV4-1 to TRBJ2-1; 9 nucleotides match TRBD2. CDR3 size: 16 residues. The V and J ends lost 1 base and 7 bases, in that order; junction bases with no gene match: 8. The germline CDR1 and CDR2 sequences are MGHRA and YSYEKL. The CDR3 bases are TGCGCCAGCAGCCAAGTCGGTCTAGCGGGGCCTAATGAGCAGTTCTTC. Residues: CASSQVGLAGPNEQFF.

This clonotype was detected ten times or more. V and J are TRBV7-6 and TRBJ2-3; no reliable D call. The CDR3 is made up of 13 amino acids. The germline V and J ends were trimmed by 4 bases and 4 bases, with 9 bases remaining between them. The germline V gene has CDR1 SGHVS and CDR2 FNYEAQ. The CDR3 coding sequence is TGTGCCAGCAGCTCACGAGCCGCAGATACGCAGTATTTT. The encoded protein is CASSSRAADTQYF.

This clonotype was detected only a few times. This chain links TRBV19 with TRBJ1-4; 7 nucleotides align to TRBD1. There are 14 residues in the CDR3. The V gene end was trimmed by 10 bases and the J gene end by 6 bases; junction bases not matched to a gene: 11. CDR1 is LNHDA, CDR2 SQIVND, per germline (reference sequence). As DNA, the CDR3 is TGTGCCAACCTCCCGACAGGGCTCCATGAAAAACTGTTTTTT. It codes for CANLPTGLHEKLFF. The full variable domain, completed using reference TRBV19 and TRBJ1-4, is DGGITQSPKYLFRKEGQNVTLSCEQNLNHDAMYWYRQDPGQGLRLIYYSQIVNDFQKGDIAEGYSVSREKKESFPLTVTSAQKNPTAFYLCANLPTGLHEKLFFGSGTQLSVL.

J is TRBJ1-5 and V is TRBV18; 9 bases align to TRBD1. The length of the CDR3 is 16 residues. J gave up 6 bases and V 5 bases, and 11 bases lay outside the gene matches. CDR1 is KGHSH, CDR2 LQKENI, per germline. The CDR3 is CASSNRDRVTGQPQHF. The CDR3 coding sequence is TGTGCCAGCTCAAACCGGGACAGGGTAACGGGTCAGCCCCAGCATTTT. Full variable domain (remainder filled in from reference TRBV18 and TRBJ1-5): NAGVMQNPRHLVRRRGQEARLRCSPMKGHSHVYWYRQLPEEGLKFMVYLQKENIIDESGMPKERFSAEFPKEGPSILRIQQVVRGDSAAYFCASSNRDRVTGQPQHFGDGTRLSIL.

This clonotype was detected a few times. The genes are TRBV12-3 or TRBV12-4 and TRBJ2-1; the match to TRBD2 covers 10 bases. The CDR3 spans 15 residues. V dropped 5 bases and J dropped 4; count of bases not matched to a gene: 5. The CDR3: CASSVGLAEYNEQFF. The CDR3 nucleotides read TGTGCCAGCAGTGTTGGACTAGCGGAGTACAATGAGCAGTTCTTC.

Only a few counts were recorded for this clonotype. The V and J genes are TRBV12-3 or TRBV12-4 and TRBJ2-1; 9 positions match TRBD1. This CDR3 comprises 15 residues. The ends lost 4 bases at V and 6 bases at J; junction bases unmatched: 7. The CDR3 nucleotides read TGTGCCAGCAGTTCCCACGGACAGGGGAGCAATGAGCAGTTCTTC. Its translation is CASSSHGQGSNEQFF.

In its sample, this clonotype was seen a few times. The chain couples TRBV5-6 to TRBJ1-1, with 7 bases matching TRBD1. The junction had 7 bases not matched to a gene; V was cut back by 3 bases and J by 5 bases. The CDR3 consists of 14 residues. The germline gives CDR1 SGHDT, CDR2 YYEEEE. CDR3 nucleotides: TGTGCCAGCAGCTCGAGACAGGGTTCAACTGAAGCTTTCTTT. Protein: CASSSRQGSTEAFF.

In this sample, this clonotype turned up a few times. The V call is TRBV3-1, the J call TRBJ1-2; the D is unclear. This CDR3 contains 15 residues. The V end lost 0 bases, the J end lost 8 bases, and 16 bases lay between the germline ends. Germline CDR1 and CDR2: LGHDT and YNNKEL (reference sequence). The CDR3 loop reads CASSQEGFGESGYTF. CDR3 nucleotides: TGTGCCAGCAGCCAAGAAGGGTTCGGGGAAAGCGGCTACACCTTC.

On this clonotype: This could be a read error, since a much larger clone is one nucleotide away. The CDR3 sequence is CTSSLWTGRFDEQFF. DNA for the CDR3: TGTACCAGCAGTCTCTGGACAGGGAGGTTCGATGAGCAGTTCTTC. This chain links TRBV27 with TRBJ2-1; 8 nucleotides agree with TRBD1. The CDR3 sequence is 15 residues long. Germline CDR1 reads MNHEY; CDR2 reads SMNVEV (reference sequence).

This clonotype appeared a few times. V gene TRBV9 combines with J gene TRBJ2-1; D may be TRBD2 (5 bases). The CDR3 runs 14 residues. V shed 0 bases and J shed 6 bases, with 10 bases lying between them. Germline CDR1 is SGDLS and CDR2 is YYNGEE. The CDR3 protein is CASSVAGSPNEQFF. In DNA form, the CDR3 reads TGTGCCAGCAGCGTAGCGGGAAGCCCCAATGAGCAGTTCTTC.

The chain employs TRBV29-1 and TRBJ1-2; 8 bases align to TRBD1. The CDR3 totals 12 residues. Germline lookup yields CDR1 SQVTM and CDR2 ANQGSEA. Trimming cost V 3 bases and J 6 bases; bases outside gene matches: 3. The CDR3: CSVDRGQDGYTF. Here the CDR3 DNA reads TGCAGCGTTGACAGGGGGCAAGATGGCTACACCTTC.

This clonotype was counted a few times. V usage is TRBV20-1 and J usage is TRBJ2-1, with unresolved D. CDR1 is DFQATT and CDR2 is SNEGSKA in the germline V gene (reference sequence). With 3 bases removed from V and 7 bases from J, the gap between germline ends came to 16 bases. The CDR3 is made up of 14 amino acids. The CDR3: CSASRWGSRNEQFF. In DNA, the CDR3 is TGCAGTGCTAGTCGTTGGGGTAGCCGTAATGAGCAGTTCTTC.

This clonotype was observed many times. This chain connects TRBV7-2 to TRBJ2-7; 12 nucleotides align to TRBD2. The V and J ends lost 1 base and 5 bases, in that order; junction bases with no gene match: 18. The CDR3 runs 20 residues. CDR1 is SGHTA, CDR2 FQGNSA, per germline. CDR3 amino acids: CASSLVTPSGRATSTDEQYF. CDR3 DNA sequence: TGTGCCAGCAGCTTAGTTACCCCTAGCGGGAGGGCCACAAGTACGGACGAGCAGTACTTC.

This clonotype was seen repeatedly, ten times or more. The V gene is TRBV12-3 or TRBV12-4, the J gene TRBJ1-5; tentatively, D is TRBD1 (6 bases). The V end lost 4 bases, the J end lost 0 bases, and 19 bases lay between the germline ends. The CDR3 length is 18 residues. The CDR3 coding sequence is TGTGCCAGCAGTTCCGGGACAAAAGGGCCTTATAGCAATCAGCCCCAGCATTTT. Translated: CASSSGTKGPYSNQPQHF.

In nucleotides, the CDR3 is TGTGCCAGCAGGGAGACAGGGAATTATGAGACCCAGTACTTC. The encoded protein is CASRETGNYETQYF. The chain joins TRBV25-1 to TRBJ2-5; TRBD1 aligns across 7 bases. The CDR3 length is 14 residues. V trimming: 6 bases; J trimming: 5 bases; junction bases outside the gene matches: 9. The germline V gene encodes CDR1 MGHDK and CDR2 SYGVNS.

This clonotype was seen a few times. The chain employs TRBV4-1 and TRBJ2-1, with TRBD1 matching over 7 bases. V shed 1 base and J 12 bases; nucleotides not matched to a gene: 9. This CDR3 region has 14 residues. Germline lookup yields CDR1 MGHRA and CDR2 YSYEKL. CDR3 nucleotide sequence: TGCGCCAGCAGCCAAGCCGACAGGGTTTGGGTGCAGTTCTTC. As protein: CASSQADRVWVQFF.

A few counts support this clonotype. The junction and the germline gene differ at one end; a read error may be behind it. This chain connects TRBV4-1 to TRBJ2-7; 9 nucleotides align to TRBD1. CDR3 length: 15 residues. Germline CDR1 reads MGHRA; CDR2 reads YSYEKL. Here the CDR3 reads CASRQAGTGFYEQYF. CDR3 nucleotide sequence: TGCGCCAGCAGACAAGCCGGGACAGGGTTCTACGAGCAGTACTTC.

The table lists this clonotype with a few counts. The chain couples TRBV9 to TRBJ1-1; tentatively, D is TRBD1 (6 bases). Germline CDR1 and CDR2: SGDLS and YYNGEE. This CDR3 is built from 13 residues. The V gene lost 8 bases and the J gene lost 1 base, with 12 bases spanning the gap. The CDR3 DNA sequence: TGTGCCAGAGGGGACACCGAGAACACTGAAGCTTTCTTT. Translating gives CARGDTENTEAFF.

This clonotype was observed a few times. V and J are TRBV7-8 and TRBJ2-1; D may be TRBD2 (5 bases). V gave up 4 bases and J gave up 12 bases, with 16 bases separating them. CDR3 length equals 13 residues. Germline loops: CDR1 SGHVS, CDR2 FQNEAQ. The CDR3 DNA reads as TGTGCCAGCAGCTCGGTGGACCCAAGCGGGCAGTTCTTC. It is translated as CASSSVDPSGQFF.

This clonotype has a handful of counts. V and J are TRBV12-3 or TRBV12-4 and TRBJ1-1; D unclear. V was pared by 10 bases and J by 1 base, with 10 bases between. This CDR3 is built from 12 residues. The CDR3 bases are TGTGCCACCGCAAAAGGGAACACTGAAGCTTTCTTT. Translating gives CATAKGNTEAFF.

At least ten counts were recorded for this clonotype. The junction departs from germline at one end; a sequencing error may be responsible. This rearrangement joins TRBV19 to TRBJ1-6, with a tentative D call TRBD1 (5 bases). Germline loops: CDR1 LNHDA, CDR2 SQIVND (reference sequence). The CDR3 loop spans 14 amino acids. CDR3 DNA: TGTGCCAGTAGTACCGCAGGGTATAGTTCACCCCTCCACTTT. As protein: CASSTAGYSSPLHF.

V and J are TRBV5-4 and TRBJ1-2; maybe TRBD1 (6 bases). The germline gives CDR1 SGHNT, CDR2 YYREEE (reference sequence). Deletions cut 4 bases from V and 8 bases from J, with 21 bases between. CDR3 length equals 15 residues. CDR3 loop: CASSPAYREGRGYTF. In DNA, the CDR3 is TGTGCCAGCAGCCCGGCGTACAGGGAAGGACGAGGCTACACCTTC.

This chain joins TRBV5-4 and TRBJ2-7, with 9 bases that match TRBD2. CDR1 is SGHNT and CDR2 is YYREEE in the germline V gene (reference sequence). This CDR3 comprises 16 residues. V gave up 9 bases and J gave up 0 bases; unmatched junction bases: 13. The CDR3 DNA follows: TGTGCCACCCCCCTCCAGAGCGGGGGGAGCTCCTACGAGCAGTACTTC. It is translated as CATPLQSGGSSYEQYF.